The next 5 T cell receptor beta chains were all read from a single sample in a study of type 1 and type 2 diabetes patients. The PCR template was genomic DNA. Multiplex PCR with 30 forward and 13 reverse primers amplified the TCR beta CDR3. One entry per CDR3 protein results from TCRdb running MiXCR on the multiplex PCR reads. The profile shows fewer than 350,000 distinct CDR3 sequences, 40% to 50% of them singletons. Sequences were obtained from peripheral blood mononuclear cells (PBMCs). Receptors were obtained from a man aged 18 to 30 with type 2 diabetes.

The rearrangement joins TRBV30 to TRBJ1-1; D gene uncertain. This CDR3 is 12 amino acids long. V was trimmed by 2 bases and J by 7 bases, leaving 11 bases between them. Per the germline V gene, CDR1 is GTSNPN and CDR2 is SVGIG (reference sequence). The CDR3: CAWSQSRIEAFF. CDR3 DNA sequence: TGTGCCTGGAGTCAATCAAGGATTGAAGCTTTCTTT.

The chain couples TRBV7-3 to TRBJ1-1, with 8 bases that match TRBD1. CDR1 and CDR2 (germline): SGHTA, FQGTGA. J was trimmed by 1 base and V by 4 bases; bases with no gene match: 8. CDR3 length equals 16 residues. The DNA of the CDR3 is TGTGCCAGCAGCTCACCGGGACAGGTCAAGAACACTGAAGCTTTCTTT. Protein sequence: CASSSPGQVKNTEAFF.

The gene calls are TRBV27 and TRBJ2-7; 9 bases line up with TRBD1. The CDR3 runs 15 residues. The ends lost 7 bases at V and 4 bases at J; junction bases unmatched: 11. Germline lookup yields CDR1 MNHEY and CDR2 SMNVEV (reference sequence). This CDR3 is CASTYHGQGSYEQYF. The CDR3 bases are TGTGCCAGCACCTACCACGGACAGGGGTCGTACGAGCAGTACTTC.

The chain has TRBV25-1 and TRBJ1-2; 12 positions match TRBD1. The germline V gene has CDR1 MGHDK and CDR2 SYGVNS. The CDR3 has 17 amino acids. The J segment lost 0 bases and the V segment lost 5 bases, leaving 7 bases of the junction unmatched. The CDR3 coding sequence is TGTGCCAGCAGTACCGGGACAGGGGGCAGTGCTAACTATGGCTACACCTTC. It codes for CASSTGTGGSANYGYTF.

As concerns this clonotype: A much larger clone lies a single base off, so this may be a read error. The chain carries TRBV6-1 and TRBJ2-5; D perhaps matches TRBD2 (5 bases). The germline V and J ends were trimmed by 4 bases and 9 bases, with 18 bases remaining between them. The CDR3 sequence is 14 residues long. From germline, CDR1 is MNHNS and CDR2 SASEGT. In DNA form, the CDR3 reads TGTGCCAGCAGTGCTGTGGGTGAAGTGGAGGCCCAGTACTTC. This codes for CASSAVGEVEAQYF.